The 7 T cell receptor beta chains reported below all come from one sample, sequenced in a study of blood T cell repertoires in COVID-19. Assay used: immunoSEQ multiplex PCR; TCRdb lists only in-frame clones, some missing. The sample records 150,000 to 200,000 clones, approximately 90% being singletons. The sequenced sample consisted of peripheral blood. The receptors come from a woman aged 25 to 45 with active or convalescent COVID-19.

Only a few counts were recorded for this clone. The chain employs TRBV27 and TRBJ2-7, with 8 nucleotides matching TRBD2. Germline assignment: CDR1 MNHEY and CDR2 SMNVEV (reference sequence). The V segment lost 4 bases and the J segment 3 bases; nucleotides outside the gene matches: 11. This CDR3 is 16 amino acids long. CDR3 amino acids: CASSSLIGRGFYEQYF. CDR3 in DNA: TGTGCCAGCAGTTCCCTCATCGGGAGGGGGTTCTACGAGCAGTACTTC.

The chain has TRBV28 and TRBJ1-1, with D possibly being TRBD1 (6 bases). The CDR3 covers 9 residues. V lost 10 bases and J lost 8, with 8 bases in between. Germline V lookup: CDR1 MDHEN, CDR2 SYDVKM. CDR3 in amino acids: CATGQEAFF. The CDR3 bases are TGTGCCACCGGACAGGAAGCTTTCTTT.

CDR3 in amino acids: CASSSGWLLAGVEQYF. CDR3 bases: TGTGCCAGTAGTTCTGGTTGGCTTCTAGCGGGAGTCGAGCAGTACTTC. This rearrangement joins TRBV19 to TRBJ2-7; TRBD2 matches 10 bases. Trimming cost V 5 bases and J 6 bases; bases outside gene matches: 13. The CDR3 totals 16 residues. Germline CDR1 LNHDA, CDR2 SQIVND (reference sequence).

The chain has TRBV19 and TRBJ2-7, with D unresolved. The CDR3 extends over 14 amino acids. The V end was cut by 3 bases, the J end by 2 bases, with 11 bases between. Germline CDR1 LNHDA, CDR2 SQIVND (reference sequence). The CDR3 loop reads CASSMGFEAYEQYF. Here the CDR3 DNA reads TGTGCCAGTAGTATGGGTTTCGAGGCCTACGAGCAGTACTTC.

The chain carries TRBV7-9 and TRBJ2-2; D unresolved. From germline, CDR1 is SEHNR and CDR2 FQNEAQ (reference sequence). The CDR3 is 16 residues long. Trimming removed 5 bases at V and 8 bases at J, with 21 bases between. CDR3 DNA sequence: TGTGCCAGCAGCCAGCCCGCGGCCCTTTCAAGAGGGGAGCTGTTTTTT. It encodes CASSQPAALSRGELFF.

The chain couples TRBV5-1 to TRBJ2-1; the match to TRBD1 covers 9 bases. V dropped 4 bases and J dropped 2; count of bases not matched to a gene: 4. The CDR3 covers 15 residues. Germline CDR1 SGHRS, CDR2 YFSETQ. CDR3 residues: CASSAGTGTYNEQFF. The CDR3 DNA sequence: TGCGCCAGCAGCGCCGGGACAGGGACCTACAATGAGCAGTTCTTC.

The chain links TRBV6-1 to TRBJ1-2; D unclear. The V end lost 0 bases, the J end lost 8 bases, and 16 bases lay between the germline ends. The CDR3 spans 15 residues. CDR1 and CDR2 (germline): MNHNS, SASEGT. Here the CDR3 reads CASSEAVGGGFGYTF. CDR3 nucleotides: TGTGCCAGCAGTGAAGCCGTGGGAGGAGGCTTCGGCTACACCTTC.